This T cell receptor beta chain derives from a study of blood T cell repertoires in COVID-19 (TCRdb year 2020). Looking at the study overall: The collaborator samples originated in the United States, Italy and Spain and spanned the acute and convalescent phases of COVID-19. Where available, HLA class I and class II types were obtained from metadata supplied by the sample provider rather than from assay-based typing. The dataset comprised deeply sampled blood TCRbeta repertoires from subjects exposed to, actively infected with, or recovered from COVID-19. The repertoires were released in a freely available public database intended as a resource for research on the immune response to SARS-CoV-2. Samples were obtained from the ongoing ImmuneRACE study (first 160 participants) and from 1,200 or so subjects provided by 6 global collaborators. The material from the prospective study consisted of cDNA or gDNA derived from T cells, B-cell-depleted T cells, or PBMCs. Nearly every sample came with metadata listing a de-identified subject ID, COVID-19 status, age in years and sex. Overall study outcomes, separate from this receptor: Clinical and demographic metadata were provided uncurated, with the amount varying by source and participant.

V is cut back by 3 bases and J by 6 bases, with 6 bases in the junction unmatched. For CDR1 and CDR2, the germline V gene lists SGHRS and YFSETQ. Including cysteine and phenylalanine, the CDR3 has 14 amino acids. CDR3 DNA only is kept here, 42 bases in frame from base 1. Concerning this clone itself: This clone's antigen is unknown. Per-base qualities were not stored, and no clone one base away is much larger.

TCRbeta CDR3 regions were amplified from genomic DNA by means of the immunoSEQ Assay, a bias-controlled multiplex PCR. Under the source paper's analysis protocol: The number of nucleated cells in each sample was estimated by amplification of reference gene primers within the assay. To quantify the absolute abundance of each unique TCRbeta CDR3 rearrangement, sequence reads were collapsed and filtered. For each sample, productive Simpson clonality was calculated as the square root of Simpson's diversity index across productive rearrangements. The source is immuneACCESS, and TCRdb retained only in-frame sequences with V and J called. Part of the clones is not carried over; for the studies checked, unresolved V genes explain less than half of this, and the remainder is unexplained. D and trimming were read from the DNA, whereas the V and J calls and clone size are those reported in that table. The sample table contains about 190,000 clones; only one count was recorded for around 90% of them. The ten largest clones take up under 6.5% of the sample.

Whole blood was collected in K2EDTA tubes by collaborating institutions according to the institutions' own protocols. For TCRbeta analysis, collaborator samples were shipped as frozen whole blood, as isolated PBMCs, or as DNA extracted from either sample type. The chain uses TRBV5-1 and TRBJ2-4, and TRBD1 aligns with 7 junction nucleotides. Sequencing used peripheral blood. This TCR came from a man in his forties with active or convalescent COVID-19. This receptor carries the CDR3 CASSSWTGINIQYF. Here is the DNA: TGCGCCAGCAGCTCCTGGACAGGCATAAACATTCAGTACTTC.